This T cell receptor (beta chain) was identified during a study of patients and donors after allogeneic stem cell transplantation. TCRdb re-derived calls from the RT-PCR reads in MiXCR, one entry per CDR3 protein. This table holds 900,000 to 1,000,000 distinct CDR3 sequences, about a sixth found once. The CDR3 is 14 amino acids. Trimming took 7 bases from V and 4 from J; bases not matched to a gene: 6. The sequence was obtained from a human donor who was either an allogeneic HSCT recipient or a stem cell or donor lymphocyte infusion donor (not recorded which). It is not recorded whose cells these are; they may come from a transplant donor. The chain uses TRBV12-3 or TRBV12-4 and TRBJ1-2; TRBD1 agrees at 10 bases. Sequencing was performed on blood, either unsorted or a sorted T cell fraction (not recorded which). The CDR3 reads CASTRDRGSYGYTF. The CDR3 DNA reads TGTGCCAGCACCCGGGACAGGGGATCCTATGGCTACACCTTC.